The T cell receptor (beta chain) under discussion was sequenced for a study of identical twins (dated by TCRdb to the mid-2010s). With regard to the full study: To test whether fetal clonotypes persist, this study deep-sequenced TCR alpha and beta repertoires from monozygotic twins, from unrelated adults of various ages, and from cord blood. To rule out contamination, the twin experiments were replicated at different times with different library preparation protocols.

General conclusions and limits of the study: Out-of-frame TCR alpha sharing in monozygotic twins was systematically underestimated by recombination models, whereas sharing between unrelated individuals was in agreement with the recombination models. Because the same donors could not be followed over many years, the conclusions depended on cross-sectional statistical analysis. Out-of-frame TCR alpha sequences shared between twins showed an excess of low generation-probability sequences compared with coincidental sharing between unrelated individuals. Excess twin sharing in beta out-of-frame sequences was weaker because fewer shared sequences lowered the signal-to-noise ratio. Fewer insertions were carried by abundant cord blood beta clonotypes; a weaker similar trend was observed in young adult naive repertoires, while no such trend was observed in memory repertoires. Zero-insertion analyses could be partly confounded by invariant T cells such as MAIT and iNKT, though diverse VJ usage argued against such confounding for most clonotypes.

Every donor was a healthy Caucasian. Miltenyi CD45RO+ enrichment and human naive T-cell isolation kits were used to isolate memory (CD45RO+) and naive T cells from PBMC. Libraries were constructed by 5' RACE. The run used an Illumina HiSeq 2000. A universal primer binding site was introduced by template switching, and a unique molecular identifier was present in the final cDNA, enabling accurate counting of TCR cDNA molecules. First-strand cDNA for TCR alpha and beta chains was synthesized from specific primers in the conserved constant-segment region. To control for contamination, every cDNA library carried two barcodes: a SMART-Mk sample barcode plus Illumina barcodes. TruSeq adapter sequences and Illumina sample barcodes were added in two successive PCR steps. The TCR alpha and beta cDNA libraries were sequenced on the Illumina HiSeq platform using custom primers. The paper's processing steps were these. Unique molecular identifiers were extracted from raw reads with MiGEC, and CDR3 positions were determined with MiXCR. Recombination models were inferred per individual with the repgenHMM and IGoR tools using an EM algorithm. The analysis of shared clonotypes was done with the tcR package in R, with sharing normalized by the product of cloneset sizes. To study raw recombination free of thymic and clonal selection effects, out-of-frame nonproductive sequences were analyzed. The public reads were reprocessed in TCRdb via fastp at Q25 and MiXCR, keeping in-frame beta chains. A single entry per CDR3 protein holds the most common genes and DNA from its merged rows. The V and J calls were determined by TCRdb, not by the authors. The sample data list about 100,000 distinct CDR3 sequences, and 5.9% of these were observed just once. More than 10% of the sample rests with the top ten.

This clonotype has at least ten counts. The antigen this receptor binds is unknown. It has no much larger one-base neighbor in the sample; base qualities were not kept. CDR1 LNHNV and CDR2 YYDKDF were looked up in the germline V gene (reference sequence). Measured from the cysteine to the valine, the CDR3 is 15 residues long. Left in the record is the CDR3 DNA by itself, 45 bases read in frame from the first base. Deletion took 1 base off V and 3 bases off J, with a span of 13 bases between the germline ends. The sequence derives from a woman aged 50 to 60 in good health. The chain uses TRBV15 and TRBJ2-7; the D gene is perhaps TRBD1, on 6 matching bases. Sequences were obtained from memory T cells sorted from blood. The meaning of the sample's cell subset or site label: CD45RO+ enriched T cells. The DNA sequence reads TGTGCCACCAGCAGAGGAGATCTAGGGGGCTACGAGCAGTACGTC. This sequence encodes CATSRGDLGGYEQYV.